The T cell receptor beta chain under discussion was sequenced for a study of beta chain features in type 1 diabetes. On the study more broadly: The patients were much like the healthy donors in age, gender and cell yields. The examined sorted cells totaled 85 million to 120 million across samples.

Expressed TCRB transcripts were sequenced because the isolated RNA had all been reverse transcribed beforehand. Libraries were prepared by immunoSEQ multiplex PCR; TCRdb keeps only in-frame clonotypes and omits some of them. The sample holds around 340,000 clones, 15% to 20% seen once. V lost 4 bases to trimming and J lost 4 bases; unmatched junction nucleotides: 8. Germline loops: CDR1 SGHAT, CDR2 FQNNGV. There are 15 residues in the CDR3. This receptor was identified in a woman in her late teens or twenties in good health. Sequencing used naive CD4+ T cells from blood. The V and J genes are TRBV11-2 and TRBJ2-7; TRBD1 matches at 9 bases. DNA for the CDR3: TGTGCCAGCAGCTCGATACAGGGGGCTCGGTACGAGCAGTACTTC. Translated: CASSSIQGARYEQYF.